These 27 T cell receptor beta chains originate from one sample sequenced in a study of response to subunit inactivated influenza vaccine. Each CDR3 protein gets one entry after TCRdb re-called the RT-PCR reads with MiXCR. Of under 950,000 distinct CDR3 sequences in the sample, approximately 21% were seen once. Here the sequenced sample was PBMCs from blood, taken more than 4 days after vaccination. The receptors shown here come from a man aged 50-60 years who received an inactivated influenza vaccine.

J is TRBJ2-1 and V is TRBV7-6, with D unresolved. This CDR3 spans 15 amino acids. Germline V gene data show CDR1 as SGHVS and CDR2 as FNYEAQ. V lost 1 base to trimming and J lost 3 bases, with 10 bases between them. Written as DNA, the CDR3 is TGTGCCAGCAGCTTAGATGATAGTATCTACAATGAGCAGTTCTTC. It translates to CASSLDDSIYNEQFF.

This chain links TRBV4-3 with TRBJ1-2; D is unresolved. Germline V CDR1 and CDR2: LGHNA, YSLEER. The CDR3 is 14 amino acids. Trimming cost V 1 base and J 3 bases, with 9 bases left between them. The DNA for the CDR3 is TGCGCCAGCAGCCAAGGAGGAGGCGACTATGGCTACACCTTC. Amino acid sequence: CASSQGGGDYGYTF.

This clonotype has only a few counts. The chain carries TRBV10-3 and TRBJ2-2, with D perhaps TRBD1 (6 bases). Germline V gene lookup returns CDR1 ENHRY and CDR2 SYGVKD. V was clipped by 10 bases and J by 2 bases, with 14 bases between them. The CDR3 runs 14 residues. CDR3 residues: CATSGTSNTGELFF. CDR3 in DNA: TGTGCCACGTCCGGGACAAGCAACACCGGGGAGCTGTTTTTT.

This clonotype was seen a handful of times. This chain joins TRBV12-3 or TRBV12-4 and TRBJ2-2, with D perhaps assigned TRBD1 or TRBD2 (5 bases each). Trimming removed 2 bases at V and 4 bases at J, with 11 bases between. This CDR3 comprises 15 residues. The CDR3 nucleotides are TGTGCCAGCAGTTTAATTGGGGGTGGCACCGGGGAGCTGTTTTTT. Amino acids: CASSLIGGGTGELFF.

The CDR3 nucleotides read TGTGCCAGCAGCTTAGCTGTCGGAAACCAAGAGACCCAGTACTTC. Protein sequence: CASSLAVGNQETQYF. This chain connects TRBV7-6 to TRBJ2-5; no clear D. In germline, CDR1 is SGHVS, CDR2 FNYEAQ. V lost 0 bases and J lost 0, with 8 bases in between. This CDR3 is built from 15 residues.

The table lists this clonotype with a few counts. The chain recombines TRBV7-8 with TRBJ2-1; D remains unclear. This CDR3 spans 15 amino acids. Germline assignment: CDR1 SGHVS and CDR2 FQNEAQ. V was clipped by 0 bases and J by 5 bases, with 11 bases between them. The CDR3 is CASSLARTTNNEQFF. In DNA, the CDR3 is TGTGCCAGCAGCTTAGCGCGAACTACGAACAATGAGCAGTTCTTC.

The chain employs TRBV20-1 and TRBJ1-5; 9 nucleotides agree with TRBD1. CDR1 is DFQATT, CDR2 SNEGSKA, per germline (reference sequence). There are 14 residues in the CDR3. Unmatched junction bases numbered 2, after V lost 5 bases and J lost 0 bases. CDR3 in amino acids: CSAQDRGSNQPQHF. The CDR3 coding sequence is TGCAGTGCTCAGGACAGGGGTAGCAATCAGCCCCAGCATTTT.

This clonotype has only a few counts. The rearrangement uses TRBV4-2 and TRBJ2-6; D ambiguous. CDR1 LGHNA and CDR2 YNFKEQ come from the germline V gene. The CDR3 is 14 amino acids. V was shortened by 1 base and J by 4 bases, with 5 bases between the two germline ends. The DNA of the CDR3 is TGTGCCAGCAGCCAAGTTTCCGGGGCCAACGTCCTGACTTTC. Amino acids: CASSQVSGANVLTF.

The CDR3 DNA reads as TGTGCCTGGAGTAAGGTCAGTACTTCGTACAATGAGCAGTTCTTC. Translated: CAWSKVSTSYNEQFF. The chain is built from TRBV30 and TRBJ2-1, with D unclear. The CDR3 consists of 15 residues. Trimming stripped 2 bases from V and 4 bases from J, with 15 bases between. Germline V CDR1 and CDR2: GTSNPN, SVGIG (reference sequence).

This clonotype was found a few times. This chain connects TRBV15 to TRBJ1-1, with no clear D. This CDR3 region has 14 residues. V was trimmed by 0 bases and J by 8 bases, leaving 13 bases between them. CDR1 is LNHNV and CDR2 is YYDKDF in the germline V gene (reference sequence). The CDR3 protein is CATSRDGVVWEAFF. In DNA, the CDR3 is TGTGCCACCAGCAGAGATGGTGTAGTTTGGGAAGCTTTCTTT.

The chain carries TRBV20-1 and TRBJ2-3; 7 bases agree with TRBD2. Germline assignment: CDR1 DFQATT and CDR2 SNEGSKA (reference sequence). The CDR3 spans 16 residues. After removal of 1 base from V and 1 base from J, the junction contained 8 bases not matched to a gene. CDR3 DNA: TGCAGTGCTAGAGTCCCGTTTCTAGCGGGCACAGATACGCAGTATTTT. Protein sequence: CSARVPFLAGTDTQYF.

This clonotype came up a few times. The V gene is TRBV7-6, the J gene TRBJ2-1, with 9 bases lining up with TRBD1. The CDR3 has 15 amino acids. The germline V gene encodes CDR1 SGHVS and CDR2 FNYEAQ. J lost 9 bases, V lost 0 bases, and 6 bases had no gene match. The CDR3 coding sequence is TGTGCCAGCAGCTTAGCGCCGGGACAGGGTACTGAGCAGTTCTTC. Translation: CASSLAPGQGTEQFF. Full variable domain (remainder filled in from reference TRBV7-6 and TRBJ2-1): GAGVSQSPRYKVTKRGQDVALRCDPISGHVSLYWYRQALGQGPEFLTYFNYEAQQDKSGLPNDRFSAERPEGSISTLTIQRTEQRDSAMYRCASSLAPGQGTEQFFGPGTRLTVL.

This chain links TRBV6-5 with TRBJ2-5; maybe TRBD1 (5 bases). Germline CDR1 reads MNHEY; CDR2 reads SVGAGI. V lost 0 bases and J lost 4, with 12 bases in between. The CDR3 runs 15 residues. The CDR3 protein is CASSYSQAVGETQYF. Written as DNA, the CDR3 is TGTGCCAGCAGTTACTCACAGGCGGTAGGAGAGACCCAGTACTTC.

This rearrangement joins TRBV29-1 to TRBJ2-1; D is undetermined. Germline CDR1 reads SQVTM; CDR2 reads ANQGSEA. This CDR3 has 13 amino acids. Trimming took 2 bases from V and 6 from J, leaving 11 bases between them. The CDR3 bases are TGCAGCGTTGAAATGGTCAGGAGCAATGAGCAGTTCTTC. It yields the protein CSVEMVRSNEQFF.

The chain recombines TRBV28 with TRBJ2-3, with D perhaps being TRBD1 or TRBD2 (5 bases each). Trimming removed 3 bases from V and 6 bases from J, with 13 bases in between. The CDR3 has 14 amino acids. The V gene's germline CDR1 is MDHEN and CDR2 SYDVKM. CDR3 region: CASSFGGPSDTQYF. CDR3 nucleotide sequence: TGTGCCAGCAGTTTTGGGGGTCCCTCCGATACGCAGTATTTT. Filled out from reference TRBV28 and TRBJ2-3, the complete variable domain reads DVKVTQSSRYLVKRTGEKVFLECVQDMDHENMFWYRQDPGLGLRLIYFSYDVKMKEKGDIPEGYSVSREKKERFSLILESASTNQTSMYLCASSFGGPSDTQYFGPGTRLTVL.

The chain recombines TRBV28 with TRBJ1-2, with 10 bases that match TRBD1. The V segment lost 3 bases and the J segment 2 bases; nucleotides outside the gene matches: 3. CDR1 is MDHEN and CDR2 is SYDVKM in the germline V gene. There are 15 residues in the CDR3. CDR3 nucleotide sequence: TGTGCCAGCAGTTTCCCGACAGGGGGCAACTATGGCTACACCTTC. Translating gives CASSFPTGGNYGYTF.

This clonotype was recorded a few times. This chain joins TRBV7-2 and TRBJ2-7, with D possibly called TRBD1 or TRBD2 (6 bases each). The CDR3 has 14 amino acids. Germline V gives CDR1 SGHTA, CDR2 FQGNSA. V gave up 7 bases and J gave up 0 bases, with 13 bases separating them. CDR3 nucleotide sequence: TGTGCCAGCACCGTGGGGGGCAGCTCCTACGAGCAGTACTTC. It is translated as CASTVGGSSYEQYF.

The rearrangement joins TRBV25-1 to TRBJ2-5; 7 bases align to TRBD2. V trimming: 1 base; J trimming: 4 bases; junction bases outside the gene matches: 3. The CDR3 has 14 amino acids. CDR1 is MGHDK and CDR2 is SYGVNS in the germline V gene. This chain's CDR3 is CASSEWGGRETQYF. DNA for the CDR3: TGTGCCAGCAGTGAATGGGGAGGGCGAGAGACCCAGTACTTC.

This clonotype was seen many times. The chain has TRBV5-1 and TRBJ2-1; 11 positions match TRBD2. Germline CDR1 SGHRS, CDR2 YFSETQ. There are 20 residues in the CDR3. V dropped 0 bases and J dropped 0; count of bases not matched to a gene: 11. DNA for the CDR3: TGCGCCAGCAGCTTGGGATTCAGGACTAGCGGGTTCCGCTCCTACAATGAGCAGTTCTTC. This translates into CASSLGFRTSGFRSYNEQFF. Filled out from reference TRBV5-1 and TRBJ2-1, the complete variable domain reads KAGVTQTPRYLIKTRGQQVTLSCSPISGHRSVSWYQQTPGQGLQFLFEYFSETQRNKGNFPGRFSGRQFSNSRSEMNVSTLELGDSALYLCASSLGFRTSGFRSYNEQFFGPGTRLTVL.

This rearrangement joins TRBV10-3 to TRBJ2-7; possible D gene TRBD1, 5 bases. The CDR3 is 15 residues long. V was shortened by 3 bases and J by 4 bases, with 16 bases between the two germline ends. Germline values: CDR1 ENHRY, CDR2 SYGVKD. CDR3 protein: CAISEGREPFYEQYF. As DNA, the CDR3 is TGTGCCATCAGTGAAGGCAGGGAACCCTTTTACGAGCAGTACTTC.

There are a few counts of this clonotype. The chain links TRBV7-3 to TRBJ2-6; D call uncertain. The CDR3 sequence is 14 residues long. The germline V and J ends were trimmed by 6 bases and 6 bases, with 12 bases remaining between them. Germline V gives CDR1 SGHTA, CDR2 FQGTGA. The DNA of the CDR3 is TGTGCCAGCAGTCATGGGCGTCCGGCCAACGTCCTGACTTTC. Translation: CASSHGRPANVLTF.

The chain links TRBV20-1 to TRBJ2-1; D is uncertain. CDR3 length: 16 amino acids. CDR1 is DFQATT and CDR2 is SNEGSKA in the germline V gene (reference sequence). The V end lost 0 bases, the J end lost 4 bases, and 16 bases lay between the germline ends. The CDR3 region has the DNA TGCAGTGCTAGAGATCCCCGGACGGCATTTTACAATGAGCAGTTCTTC. Amino acid sequence: CSARDPRTAFYNEQFF.

This clonotype was seen only once. This chain connects TRBV6-5 to TRBJ2-7; 16 bases line up with TRBD2. The CDR3 is 17 residues long. Trimming at V came to 0 bases and at J to 5 bases, leaving 4 bases not matched to a gene. Germline-derived CDR1 and CDR2 are MNHEY and SVGAGI. In DNA, the CDR3 is TGTGCCAGCAGTTACTCTGGGACTAGCGGGAGGGCCAACGAGCAGTACTTC. Protein product: CASSYSGTSGRANEQYF.

The chain has TRBV29-1 and TRBJ1-2, with unresolved D. This CDR3 is built from 14 residues. Trimming took off 6 bases at V and 0 bases at J, with 14 bases between the two ends. Germline V gives CDR1 SQVTM, CDR2 ANQGSEA. For the CDR3, the DNA is TGCAGCGTAGAACCTGTGTTCCCTAACTATGGCTACACCTTC. Protein product: CSVEPVFPNYGYTF. Complete variable domain (other parts from reference TRBV29-1 and TRBJ1-2): SAVISQKPSRDICQRGTSLTIQCQVDSQVTMMFWYRQQPGQSLTLIATANQGSEATYESGFVIDKFPISRPNLTFSTLTVSNMSPEDSSIYLCSVEPVFPNYGYTFGSGTRLTVV.

The chain uses TRBV15 and TRBJ2-4; TRBD1 matches 10 bases. Germline CDR1 is LNHNV and CDR2 is YYDKDF (reference sequence). V dropped 8 bases and J dropped 8; count of bases not matched to a gene: 9. CDR3 length equals 14 residues. The CDR3 loop is CATRTGGGGDIQYF. The CDR3 DNA reads TGTGCCACCCGGACAGGGGGAGGTGGTGACATTCAGTACTTC.

The chain employs TRBV7-6 and TRBJ2-5; TRBD2 might be the D (7 bases). The ends were cut back, 3 bases at V and 5 bases at J, with 16 bases in the middle. From germline, CDR1 is SGHVS and CDR2 FNYEAQ. This CDR3 comprises 15 residues. The CDR3 DNA follows: TGTGCCAGCAGCTTGGGGGCGGGAGTGGCGGAGACCCAGTACTTC. This translates into CASSLGAGVAETQYF.

The rearrangement uses TRBV15 and TRBJ2-7; the D is unclear. Trimming took off 0 bases at V and 9 bases at J, with 9 bases between the two ends. Germline V gene data show CDR1 as LNHNV and CDR2 as YYDKDF (reference sequence). This CDR3 region has 12 residues. The CDR3 sequence: CATSRDHPGQYF. CDR3 nucleotide sequence: TGTGCCACCAGCAGAGATCATCCGGGGCAGTACTTC.